This TCR beta chain was captured by sequencing in a study of blood T cell repertoires in COVID-19. Whole-study context: The United States, Italy and Spain were the sources of the acute and convalescent COVID-19 samples. The cDNA or gDNA used as material had been derived from T cells, B-cell-depleted T cells, or PBMCs.

Original analysis: Counts of nucleated cells, estimated from reference gene primer amplification, were obtained. Sequencing was performed with immunoSEQ multiplex PCR; in TCRdb, only in-frame clones are kept and a portion is missing. Clone size and the V and J calls come from that table; the DNA yielded D and trimming. The table records some 28,000 clones, nearly 85% of them present only once. Trimming removed 8 bases from V and 1 base from J, with 12 bases in between. Germline assignment: CDR1 MNHEY and CDR2 SMNVEV (reference sequence). CDR3 length: 14 amino acids. The clonotype originates from a man aged 65 to 79 with active COVID-19. V usage is TRBV27 and J usage is TRBJ1-5, with unresolved D. The sequenced sample was peripheral blood. Written as DNA, the CDR3 is TGTGCCAGCGCGGGCGGTAAGAGCAATCAGCCCCAGCATTTT. Residues: CASAGGKSNQPQHF.